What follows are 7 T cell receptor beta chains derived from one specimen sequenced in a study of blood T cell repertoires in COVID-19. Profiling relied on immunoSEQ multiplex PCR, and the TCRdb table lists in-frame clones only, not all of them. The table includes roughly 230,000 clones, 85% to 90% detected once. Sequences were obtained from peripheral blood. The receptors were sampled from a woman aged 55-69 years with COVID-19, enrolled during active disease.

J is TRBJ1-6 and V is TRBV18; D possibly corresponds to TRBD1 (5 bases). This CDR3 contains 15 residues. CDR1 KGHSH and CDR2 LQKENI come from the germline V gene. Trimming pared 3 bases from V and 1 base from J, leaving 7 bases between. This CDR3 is CASSPTASYNSPLHF. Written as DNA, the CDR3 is TGTGCCAGCTCACCGACAGCTTCCTATAATTCACCCCTCCACTTT. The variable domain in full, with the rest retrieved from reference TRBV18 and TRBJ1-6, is NAGVMQNPRHLVRRRGQEARLRCSPMKGHSHVYWYRQLPEEGLKFMVYLQKENIIDESGMPKERFSAEFPKEGPSILRIQQVVRGDSAAYFCASSPTASYNSPLHFGNGTRLTVT.

The CDR3 is CASSLTGNSNQPQHF. DNA for the CDR3: TGTGCCAGCTCATTGACAGGAAATAGCAATCAGCCCCAGCATTTT. This rearrangement joins TRBV18 to TRBJ1-5, with D tentatively TRBD1 (6 bases). Trimming stripped 5 bases from V and 0 bases from J, with 11 bases between. The length of the CDR3 is 15 residues. Germline V gives CDR1 KGHSH, CDR2 LQKENI. The whole variable domain, remainder taken from reference TRBV18 and TRBJ1-5, is NAGVMQNPRHLVRRRGQEARLRCSPMKGHSHVYWYRQLPEEGLKFMVYLQKENIIDESGMPKERFSAEFPKEGPSILRIQQVVRGDSAAYFCASSLTGNSNQPQHFGDGTRLSIL.

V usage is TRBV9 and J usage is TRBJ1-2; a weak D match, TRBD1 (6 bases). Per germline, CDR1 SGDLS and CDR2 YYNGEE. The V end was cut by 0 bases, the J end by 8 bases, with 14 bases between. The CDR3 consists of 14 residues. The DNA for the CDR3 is TGTGCCAGCAGCGTAGACGGGGGGGCGGTCGGCTACACCTTC. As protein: CASSVDGGAVGYTF.

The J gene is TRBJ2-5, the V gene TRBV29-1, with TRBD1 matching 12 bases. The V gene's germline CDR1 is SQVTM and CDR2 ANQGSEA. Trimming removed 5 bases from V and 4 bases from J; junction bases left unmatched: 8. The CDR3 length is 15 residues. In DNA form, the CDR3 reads TGCAGCGTTAACCGGGACAGGGGGCGAGGAGAGACCCAGTACTTC. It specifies CSVNRDRGRGETQYF.

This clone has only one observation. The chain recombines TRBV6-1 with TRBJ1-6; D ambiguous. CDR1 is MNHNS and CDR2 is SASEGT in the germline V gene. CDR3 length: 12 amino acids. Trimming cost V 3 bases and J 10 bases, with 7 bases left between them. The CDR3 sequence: CASSDGESPLHF. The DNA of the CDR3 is TGTGCCAGCAGTGACGGTGAATCACCCCTCCACTTT.

CDR3 nucleotides: TGTGCCAGCAGTGAATGGGGCAGGGCGTTGGTTGGCTACACCTTC. Its protein is CASSEWGRALVGYTF. V usage is TRBV25-1 and J usage is TRBJ1-2; a possible D gene is TRBD1 (5 bases). The CDR3 totals 15 residues. With 1 base removed from V and 7 bases from J, the gap between germline ends came to 16 bases. CDR1 and CDR2 (germline): MGHDK, SYGVNS.

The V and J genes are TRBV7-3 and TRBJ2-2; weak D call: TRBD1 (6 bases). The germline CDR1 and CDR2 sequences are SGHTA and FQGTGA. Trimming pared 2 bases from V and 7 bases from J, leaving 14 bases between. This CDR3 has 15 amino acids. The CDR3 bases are TGTGCCAGCAGCTTAGGACCGTTCAGGGGCGGGGAGCTGTTTTTT. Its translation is CASSLGPFRGGELFF.